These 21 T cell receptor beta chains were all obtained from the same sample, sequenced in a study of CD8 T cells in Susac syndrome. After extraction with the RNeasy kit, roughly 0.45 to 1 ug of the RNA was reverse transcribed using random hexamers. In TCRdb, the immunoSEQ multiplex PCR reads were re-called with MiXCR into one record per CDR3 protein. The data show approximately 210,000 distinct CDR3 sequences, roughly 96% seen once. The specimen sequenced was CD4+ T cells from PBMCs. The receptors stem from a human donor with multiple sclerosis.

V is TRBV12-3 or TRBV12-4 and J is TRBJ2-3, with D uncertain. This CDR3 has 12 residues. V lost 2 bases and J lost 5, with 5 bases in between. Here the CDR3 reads CASSLWGDTQYF. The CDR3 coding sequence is TGTGCCAGCAGTTTATGGGGAGATACGCAGTATTTT.

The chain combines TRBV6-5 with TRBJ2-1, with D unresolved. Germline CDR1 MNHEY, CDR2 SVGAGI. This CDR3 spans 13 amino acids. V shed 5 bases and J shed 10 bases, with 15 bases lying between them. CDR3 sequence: CASSETPKQEQFF. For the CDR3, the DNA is TGTGCCAGCAGTGAAACCCCTAAGCAGGAGCAGTTCTTC.

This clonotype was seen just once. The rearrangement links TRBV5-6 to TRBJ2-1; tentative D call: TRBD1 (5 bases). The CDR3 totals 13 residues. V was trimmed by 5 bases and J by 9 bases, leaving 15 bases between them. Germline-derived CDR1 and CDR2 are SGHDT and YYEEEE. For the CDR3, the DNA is TGTGCCAGCAGGACACAGGCTTACGGTGAGCAGTTCTTC. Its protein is CASRTQAYGEQFF. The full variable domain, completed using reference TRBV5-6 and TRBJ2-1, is DAGVTQSPTHLIKTRGQQVTLRCSPKSGHDTVSWYQQALGQGPQFIFQYYEEEERQRGNFPDRFSGHQFPNYSSELNVNALLLGDSALYLCASRTQAYGEQFFGPGTRLTVL.

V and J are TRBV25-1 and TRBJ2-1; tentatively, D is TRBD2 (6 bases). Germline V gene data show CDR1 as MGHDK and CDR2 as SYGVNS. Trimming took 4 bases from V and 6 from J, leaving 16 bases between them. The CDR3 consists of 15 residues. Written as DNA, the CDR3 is TGTGCCAGCAGTGGAGGACGGGGGACTTCCAATGAGCAGTTCTTC. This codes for CASSGGRGTSNEQFF. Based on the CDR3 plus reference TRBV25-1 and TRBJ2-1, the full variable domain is EADIYQTPRYLVIGTGKKITLECSQTMGHDKMYWYQQDPGMELHLIHYSYGVNSTEKGDLSSESTVSRIRTEHFPLTLESARPSHTSQYLCASSGGRGTSNEQFFGPGTRLTVL.

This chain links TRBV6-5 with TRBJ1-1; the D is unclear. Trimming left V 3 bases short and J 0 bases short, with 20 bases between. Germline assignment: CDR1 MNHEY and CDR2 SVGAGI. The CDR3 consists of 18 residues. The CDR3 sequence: CASSYAAPNQILNTEAFF. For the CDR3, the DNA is TGTGCCAGCAGTTATGCAGCGCCCAACCAAATATTGAACACTGAAGCTTTCTTT.

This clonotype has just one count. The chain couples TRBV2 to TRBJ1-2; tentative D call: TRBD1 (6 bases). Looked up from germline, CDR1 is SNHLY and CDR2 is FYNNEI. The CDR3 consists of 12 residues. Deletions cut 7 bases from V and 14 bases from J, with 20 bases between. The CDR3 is CASKTGVPLETF. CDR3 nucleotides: TGTGCCAGCAAGACAGGAGTCCCCCTAGAAACCTTC.

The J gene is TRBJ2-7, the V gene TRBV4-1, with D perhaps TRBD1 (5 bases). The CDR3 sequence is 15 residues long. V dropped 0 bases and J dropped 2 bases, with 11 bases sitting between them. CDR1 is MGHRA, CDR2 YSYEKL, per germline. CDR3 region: CASSQDHAGPYEQYF. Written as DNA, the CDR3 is TGCGCCAGCAGCCAAGATCATGCAGGGCCCTACGAGCAGTACTTC.

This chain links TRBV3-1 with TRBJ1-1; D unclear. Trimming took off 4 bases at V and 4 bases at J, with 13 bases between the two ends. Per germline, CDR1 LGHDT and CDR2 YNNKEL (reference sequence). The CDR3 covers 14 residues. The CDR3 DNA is TGTGCCAGCAGCCTAGTCTCCGTTAGCACTGAAGCTTTCTTT. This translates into CASSLVSVSTEAFF.

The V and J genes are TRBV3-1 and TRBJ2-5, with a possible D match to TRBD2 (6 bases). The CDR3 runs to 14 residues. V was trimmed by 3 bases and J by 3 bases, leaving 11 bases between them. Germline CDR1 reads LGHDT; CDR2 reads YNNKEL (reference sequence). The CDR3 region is CASSQGLIKETQYF. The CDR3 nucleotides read TGTGCCAGCAGCCAGGGACTGATTAAAGAGACCCAGTACTTC.

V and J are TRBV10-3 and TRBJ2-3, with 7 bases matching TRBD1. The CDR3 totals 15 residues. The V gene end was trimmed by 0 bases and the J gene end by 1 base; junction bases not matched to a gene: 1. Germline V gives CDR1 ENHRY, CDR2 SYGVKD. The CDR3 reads CAISESDRGTDTQYF. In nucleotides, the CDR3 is TGTGCCATCAGTGAGTCAGACAGGGGCACAGATACGCAGTATTTT.

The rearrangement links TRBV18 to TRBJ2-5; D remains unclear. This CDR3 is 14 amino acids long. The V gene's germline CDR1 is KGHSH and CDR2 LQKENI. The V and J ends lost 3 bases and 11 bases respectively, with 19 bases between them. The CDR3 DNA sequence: TGTGCCAGCTCACCCAGGACCCCCGTAGGGCTACAGTACTTC. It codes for CASSPRTPVGLQYF. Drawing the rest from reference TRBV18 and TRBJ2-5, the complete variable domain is NAGVMQNPRHLVRRRGQEARLRCSPMKGHSHVYWYRQLPEEGLKFMVYLQKENIIDESGMPKERFSAEFPKEGPSILRIQQVVRGDSAAYFCASSPRTPVGLQYFGPGTRLLVL.

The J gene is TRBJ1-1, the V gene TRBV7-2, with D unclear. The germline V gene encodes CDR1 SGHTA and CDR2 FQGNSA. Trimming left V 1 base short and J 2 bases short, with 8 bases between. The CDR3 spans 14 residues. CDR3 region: CASSLVGYNTEAFF. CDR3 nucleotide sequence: TGTGCCAGCAGCTTAGTAGGCTACAACACTGAAGCTTTCTTT.

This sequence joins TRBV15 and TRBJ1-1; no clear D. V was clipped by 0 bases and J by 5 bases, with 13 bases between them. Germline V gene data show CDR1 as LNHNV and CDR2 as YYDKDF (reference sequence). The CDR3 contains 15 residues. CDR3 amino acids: CATSRDLKRSTEAFF. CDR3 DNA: TGTGCCACCAGCAGAGACTTAAAACGGTCAACTGAAGCTTTCTTT.

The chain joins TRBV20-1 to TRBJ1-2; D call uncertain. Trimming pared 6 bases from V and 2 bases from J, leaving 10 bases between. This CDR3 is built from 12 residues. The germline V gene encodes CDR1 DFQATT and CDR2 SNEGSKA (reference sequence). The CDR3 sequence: CSALEWNYGYTF. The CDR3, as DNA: TGCAGTGCGCTAGAATGGAACTATGGCTACACCTTC.

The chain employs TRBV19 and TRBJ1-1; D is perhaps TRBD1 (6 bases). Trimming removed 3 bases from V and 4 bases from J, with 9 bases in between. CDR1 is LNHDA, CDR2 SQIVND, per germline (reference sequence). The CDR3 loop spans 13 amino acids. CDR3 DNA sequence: TGTGCCAGTAGTATGAAAGGGGGCACTGAAGCTTTCTTT. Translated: CASSMKGGTEAFF.

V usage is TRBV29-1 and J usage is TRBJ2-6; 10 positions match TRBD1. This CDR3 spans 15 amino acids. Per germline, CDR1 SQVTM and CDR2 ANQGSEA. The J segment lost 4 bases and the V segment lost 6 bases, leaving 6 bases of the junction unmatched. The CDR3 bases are TGCAGCGTGGCCGGGACAGGGGCGGGGGCCAACGTCCTGACTTTC. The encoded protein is CSVAGTGAGANVLTF.

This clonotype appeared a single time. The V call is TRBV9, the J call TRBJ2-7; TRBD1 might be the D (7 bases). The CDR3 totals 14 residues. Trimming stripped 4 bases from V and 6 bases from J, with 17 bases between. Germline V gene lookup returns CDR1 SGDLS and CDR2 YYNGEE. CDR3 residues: CASSPTGDWREQYF. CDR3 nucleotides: TGTGCCAGCAGCCCAACAGGGGACTGGCGCGAGCAGTACTTC. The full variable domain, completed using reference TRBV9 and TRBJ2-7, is DSGVTQTPKHLITATGQRVTLRCSPRSGDLSVYWYQQSLDQGLQFLIQYYNGEERAKGNILERFSAQQFPDLHSELNLSSLELGDSALYFCASSPTGDWREQYFGPGTRLTVT.

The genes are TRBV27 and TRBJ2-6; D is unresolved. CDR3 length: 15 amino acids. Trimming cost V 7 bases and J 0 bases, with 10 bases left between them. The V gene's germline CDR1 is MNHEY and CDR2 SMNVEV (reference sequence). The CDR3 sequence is CASKSPYSGANVLTF. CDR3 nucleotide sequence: TGTGCCAGCAAGTCCCCCTACTCTGGGGCCAACGTCCTGACTTTC.

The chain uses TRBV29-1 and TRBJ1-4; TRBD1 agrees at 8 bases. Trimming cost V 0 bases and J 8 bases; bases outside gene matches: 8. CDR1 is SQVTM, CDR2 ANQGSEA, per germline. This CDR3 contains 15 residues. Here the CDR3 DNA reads TGCAGCGTTGAAGATCCGGGCAGGGGGCAAGAAAAACTGTTTTTT. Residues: CSVEDPGRGQEKLFF.

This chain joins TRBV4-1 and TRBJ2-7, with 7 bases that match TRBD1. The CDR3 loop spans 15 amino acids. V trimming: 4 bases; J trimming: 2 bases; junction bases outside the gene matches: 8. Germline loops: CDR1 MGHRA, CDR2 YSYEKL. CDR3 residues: CASSRRDSPTYEQYF. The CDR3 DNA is TGCGCCAGCAGCCGCCGGGACAGTCCTACCTACGAGCAGTACTTC.

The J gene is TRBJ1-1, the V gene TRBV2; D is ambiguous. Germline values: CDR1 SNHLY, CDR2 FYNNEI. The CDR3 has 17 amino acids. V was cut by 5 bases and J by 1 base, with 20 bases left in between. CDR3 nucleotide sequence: TGTGCCAGCAGTTACCAGACTGTCGTGGTGACGAACACTGAAGCTTTCTTT. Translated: CASSYQTVVVTNTEAFF.